This T cell receptor (beta chain) was retrieved from a study of OX40 agonist ivuxolimab in advanced cancers. Study details: Earlier anti-PD-1, anti-PD-L1 or anti-CTLA-4 therapy was permitted; about 38% had received some.

The data were produced by immunoSEQ multiplex PCR, yet TCRdb's version contains in-frame clones alone and is incomplete. The table includes thousands of clones, around 71% detected once. This clone is medium-sized by share. Germline-derived CDR1 and CDR2 are SGHVS and FNYEAQ. CDR3 size: 16 residues. V lost 5 bases, J lost 2 bases, and 15 bases lay in between. This clonotype was obtained from an adult with an advanced solid tumor such as melanoma, head and neck, liver or kidney cancer. This specimen consisted of CD4+ or CD8+ T cells sorted from blood, obtained in a trial of the OX40 agonist ivuxolimab. The chain links TRBV7-6 to TRBJ1-4, with unresolved D. The CDR3 bases are TGTGCCAGCAGCCCCGGGGTTTTTGGCACTAATGAAAAACTGTTTTTT. Amino acids: CASSPGVFGTNEKLFF.